What follows are 15 T cell receptor beta chains derived from one specimen sequenced in a study of blood T cells in healthy people across ages. Through a sample-barcoded 5' primer and a J-beta primer mix, a second PCR was run for roughly 7 to 11 cycles. TCRdb re-analysed the 5' RACE reads in MiXCR, keeping a single row per CDR3 protein. The table lists around 970,000 distinct CDR3 sequences, roughly 51% of them singletons, with 20% to 25% in the top ten. Material: blood. The source is a woman in her sixties in good health.

V usage is TRBV13 and J usage is TRBJ2-3; 9 bases align to TRBD2. Germline CDR1 is PRHDT and CDR2 is FYEKMQ (reference sequence). After removal of 4 bases from V and 3 bases from J, the junction contained 14 bases not matched to a gene. CDR3 length equals 18 residues. CDR3 nucleotide sequence: TGTGCCAGCAGCTCCAATCCCGTTGTTAGCGGGAGAACAGATACGCAGTATTTT. It encodes CASSSNPVVSGRTDTQYF.

The rearrangement links TRBV28 to TRBJ2-1; TRBD2 aligns across 8 bases. Germline loops: CDR1 MDHEN, CDR2 SYDVKM. The CDR3 has 16 residues. V shed 4 bases and J 10 bases; nucleotides not matched to a gene: 15. DNA of the CDR3: TGTGCCAGCAGTTCTGCGGGGGGCCCGATTTGGTGGGAGCAGTTCTTC. Amino acid sequence: CASSSAGGPIWWEQFF.

The genes are TRBV4-1 and TRBJ2-7; 7 nucleotides match TRBD2. The DNA end favors TRBJ2-5, so the J call may be wrong. Germline CDR1 is MGHRA and CDR2 is YSYEKL. The CDR3 has 17 amino acids. CDR3 coding DNA: TGCGCCAGCAGCCAAGATTGGCGCGGGGGAGCCGAAGAGACCCAGTACTTC. It encodes CASSQDWRGGAEETQYF.

The sample holds one count of this clonotype. The CDR3 coding sequence is TGTGCCAGCAGGAGACAGGGAGGGTCCTACGAGCAGTACTTC. Protein sequence: CASRRQGGSYEQYF. The V gene is TRBV12-3 or TRBV12-4, the J gene TRBJ2-7; D may correspond to TRBD1 or TRBD2 (7 bases each). Between the trimmed V and J ends, which lost 6 bases and 1 base, there was a span of 13 bases. The CDR3 has 14 amino acids.

This chain connects TRBV6-4 to TRBJ2-4; 7 bases fit TRBD1. Germline V gives CDR1 MRHNA, CDR2 SNTAGT. This CDR3 is 13 amino acids long. Trimming cost V 6 bases and J 13 bases; bases outside gene matches: 12. CDR3 region: CASSRDSQSQQYF. The CDR3 bases are TGTGCCAGCAGCCGGGACAGCCAGTCCCAGCAGTACTTC.

The chain links TRBV12-3 or TRBV12-4 to TRBJ2-3; D gene unclear. V shed 5 bases and J shed 1 base, with 7 bases lying between them. The CDR3 is made up of 13 amino acids. The CDR3 sequence: CASSIARTDTQYF. For the CDR3, the DNA is TGTGCCAGCAGTATTGCGCGCACAGATACGCAGTATTTT.

Regarding this clonotype: One end of the junction does not line up with germline, which may come from a read error. This chain links TRBV15 with TRBJ2-7; D might be TRBD2 (6 bases). CDR1 and CDR2 (germline): LNHNV, YYDKDF (reference sequence). CDR3 size: 15 residues. CDR3 nucleotide sequence: TGTACCACCAGCAGAGGGCCGGGACTCTCCTACGAGCAGTACTTC. Translated: CTTSRGPGLSYEQYF.

The CDR3 region has the DNA TGTGCCAGCAGTTTAGTCGGGGGACCTAAAGAGACCCAGTACTTC. Its translation is CASSLVGGPKETQYF. The V call is TRBV12-3 or TRBV12-4, the J call TRBJ2-5, with a weak D call TRBD2 (6 bases). This CDR3 is 15 amino acids long. Deletions cut 1 base from V and 3 bases from J, with 12 bases between.

The chain employs TRBV20-1 and TRBJ1-6, with D unclear. Germline lookup yields CDR1 DFQATT and CDR2 SNEGSKA (reference sequence). V lost 6 bases, J lost 1 base, and 10 bases lay in between. The CDR3 is 14 amino acids. CDR3 nucleotide sequence: TGCAGTGCCCACGAGGGTTCCTATAATTCACCCCTCCACTTT. This encodes CSAHEGSYNSPLHF.

This rearrangement joins TRBV19 to TRBJ2-6; D not resolved. The germline V gene has CDR1 LNHDA and CDR2 SQIVND (reference sequence). The CDR3 loop spans 14 amino acids. V lost 7 bases to trimming and J lost 3 bases, with 10 bases between them. CDR3 residues: CASKIPVGANVLTF. Here the CDR3 DNA reads TGTGCCAGTAAGATCCCCGTTGGGGCCAACGTCCTGACTTTC. Based on the CDR3 plus reference TRBV19 and TRBJ2-6, the full variable domain is DGGITQSPKYLFRKEGQNVTLSCEQNLNHDAMYWYRQDPGQGLRLIYYSQIVNDFQKGDIAEGYSVSREKKESFPLTVTSAQKNPTAFYLCASKIPVGANVLTFGAGSRLTVL.

This chain connects TRBV20-1 to TRBJ2-3; no firm D call. Trimming cost V 3 bases and J 1 base, with 11 bases left between them. This CDR3 is 14 amino acids long. Germline CDR1 reads DFQATT; CDR2 reads SNEGSKA (reference sequence). CDR3 sequence reads: CSARVAVGTDTQYF. The CDR3 DNA follows: TGCAGTGCTAGGGTGGCCGTCGGCACAGATACGCAGTATTTT.

V gene TRBV11-1 combines with J gene TRBJ2-1; 14 bases align to TRBD2. V lost 0 bases to trimming and J lost 5 bases; unmatched junction nucleotides: 6. Per the germline V gene, CDR1 is SGHAT and CDR2 is FQDESV (reference sequence). The CDR3 consists of 18 residues. Here the CDR3 reads CASSLASGTSGGNNEQFF. The CDR3 DNA is TGTGCCAGCAGCTTAGCCTCCGGGACTAGCGGGGGAAACAATGAGCAGTTCTTC.

This clonotype has just a few counts. The chain uses TRBV3-1 and TRBJ2-3; 16 bases map to TRBD2. Germline V gives CDR1 LGHDT, CDR2 YNNKEL (reference sequence). This CDR3 comprises 17 residues. The ends lost 4 bases at V and 2 bases at J; junction bases unmatched: 3. CDR3 amino acids: CASSPGLAGGDTDTQYF. The CDR3 DNA sequence: TGTGCCAGCAGCCCGGGACTAGCGGGAGGGGACACAGATACGCAGTATTTT.

The J gene is TRBJ2-1, the V gene TRBV4-2; 14 bases align to TRBD2. V shed 6 bases and J 6 bases; nucleotides not matched to a gene: 7. Looked up from germline, CDR1 is LGHNA and CDR2 is YNFKEQ. The CDR3 spans 16 residues. The CDR3 loop reads CASRTSGRGGGNEQFF. In DNA form, the CDR3 reads TGTGCCAGCAGGACTAGCGGGAGGGGGGGAGGCAATGAGCAGTTCTTC.

This clonotype occurred a few times. The chain joins TRBV28 to TRBJ1-2, with D unresolved. The CDR3 consists of 15 residues. Trimming left V 6 bases short and J 7 bases short, with 21 bases between. Per germline, CDR1 MDHEN and CDR2 SYDVKM. DNA of the CDR3: TGTGCCAGCAGCCACCCCATAGGCACTTATGTTGGCTACACCTTC. It codes for CASSHPIGTYVGYTF.